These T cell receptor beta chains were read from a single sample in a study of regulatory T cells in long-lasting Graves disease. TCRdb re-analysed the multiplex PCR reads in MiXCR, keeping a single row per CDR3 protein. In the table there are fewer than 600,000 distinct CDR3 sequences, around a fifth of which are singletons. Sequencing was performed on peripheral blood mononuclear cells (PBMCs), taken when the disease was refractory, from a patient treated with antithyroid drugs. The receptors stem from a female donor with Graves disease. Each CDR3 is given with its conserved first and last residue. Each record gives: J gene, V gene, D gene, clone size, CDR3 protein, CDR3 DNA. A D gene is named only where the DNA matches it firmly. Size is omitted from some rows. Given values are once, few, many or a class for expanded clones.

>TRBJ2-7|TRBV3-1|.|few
CASSRRSSGHEQYF
TGTGCCAGCAGCCGCAGGAGTAGCGGTCACGAGCAGTACTTC
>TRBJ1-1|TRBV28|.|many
CASRTLRDGNTEAFF
TGTGCCAGCAGAACGCTCAGGGACGGGAACACTGAAGCTTTCTTT
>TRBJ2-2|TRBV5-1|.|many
CASRPGRSFEGELFF
TGCGCCAGCAGGCCGGGGAGGTCCTTCGAGGGGGAGCTGTTTTTT
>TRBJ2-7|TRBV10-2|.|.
CASRTGILYEQYF
TGCGCCAGCAGAACAGGGATACTCTACGAGCAGTACTTC
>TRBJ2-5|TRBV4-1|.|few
CASSRLVGVQETQYF
TGCGCCAGCAGCCGCCTTGTTGGTGTCCAAGAGACCCAGTACTTC
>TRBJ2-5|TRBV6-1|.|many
CASSPEGLGGSVGTQYF
TGTGCCAGCAGTCCCGAAGGACTAGGGGGTTCCGTGGGGACCCAGTACTTC
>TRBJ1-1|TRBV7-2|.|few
CASGSYGGEAFF
TGTGCCAGCGGTTCCTACGGTGGTGAAGCTTTCTTT
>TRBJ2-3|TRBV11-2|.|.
CASSLQGMGTDTQYF
TGTGCCAGCAGCTTACAGGGCATGGGGACAGATACGCAGTATTTT
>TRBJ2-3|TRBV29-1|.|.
CSVEGPQNTPDTQYF
TGCAGCGTTGAAGGGCCTCAGAACACACCAGATACGCAGTATTTT
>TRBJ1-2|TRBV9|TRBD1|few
CASSLQGAVNYGYTF
TGTGCCAGCAGCCTACAGGGGGCAGTCAACTATGGCTACACCTTC
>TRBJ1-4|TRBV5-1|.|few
CASSYDRSTNEKLFF
TGCGCCAGCAGCTATGACAGATCAACTAATGAAAAACTGTTTTTT
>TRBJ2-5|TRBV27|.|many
CASSSPVRGETQYF
TGTGCCAGCAGTTCGCCCGTCCGGGGAGAGACCCAGTACTTC
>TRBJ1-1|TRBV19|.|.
CASSVPTAHTEALF
TGTGCCAGTAGTGTACCGACAGCCCACACTGAAGCTCTCTTT
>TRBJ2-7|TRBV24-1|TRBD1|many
CATSDGTDYEQYF
TGTGCCACCAGTGATGGGACAGACTACGAGCAGTACTTC
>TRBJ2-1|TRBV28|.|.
CASSFLGSLVVSYNEQFF
TGTGCCAGCAGTTTCTTAGGGAGCTTGGTTGTATCCTACAATGAGCAGTTCTTC
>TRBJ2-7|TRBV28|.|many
CASSSPGRNEQYF
TGTGCCAGCAGTTCCCCTGGACGGAACGAGCAGTACTTC
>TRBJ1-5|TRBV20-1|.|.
CSTRGGLNQPQHF
TGCAGTACCCGAGGGGGGCTCAATCAGCCCCAGCATTTT
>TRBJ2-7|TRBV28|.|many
CASRRFLPSSYEQYF
TGTGCCAGCAGGCGCTTTCTACCAAGCTCCTACGAGCAGTACTTC
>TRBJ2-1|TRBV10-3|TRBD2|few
CAMLPGLAGGYTLGEQFF
TGTGCCATGCTGCCGGGACTAGCGGGAGGATATACCCTCGGTGAGCAGTTCTTC
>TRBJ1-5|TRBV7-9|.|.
CASSSSITRQPQHF
TGTGCCAGCAGCTCTTCTATTACCCGGCAGCCCCAGCATTTT
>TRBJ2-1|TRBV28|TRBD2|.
CASSAGGLYNEQFF
TGTGCCAGCAGCGCGGGGGGCCTATACAATGAGCAGTTCTTC
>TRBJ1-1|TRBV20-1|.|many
CSARDAGSLNTEAFF
TGCAGTGCTAGAGATGCAGGGAGCCTGAACACTGAAGCTTTCTTT
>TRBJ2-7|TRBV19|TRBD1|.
CASSLQQGASSYEQYF
TGTGCCAGTAGTCTACAACAGGGGGCGAGCTCCTACGAGCAGTACTTC
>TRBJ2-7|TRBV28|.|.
CASSFKWTPISYEQYF
TGTGCCAGCAGTTTTAAGTGGACCCCGATCTCCTACGAGCAGTACTTC
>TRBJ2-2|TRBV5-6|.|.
CASSFQVAGELFF
TGTGCCAGCAGCTTCCAGGTCGCCGGGGAGCTGTTTTTT
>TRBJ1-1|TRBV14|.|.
CASSQDPGTGPEAFF
TGTGCCAGCAGCCAAGACCCAGGGACGGGCCCTGAAGCTTTCTTT
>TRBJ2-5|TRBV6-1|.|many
CATRLPYQETQYF
TGTGCCACACGACTACCGTACCAAGAGACCCAGTACTTC
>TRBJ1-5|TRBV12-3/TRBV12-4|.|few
CASSLEQASNQPQHF
TGTGCCAGCAGTTTAGAACAGGCAAGCAATCAGCCCCAGCATTTT
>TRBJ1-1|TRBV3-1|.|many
CASSQSGRSTEAFF
TGTGCCAGCAGCCAATCTGGGAGGAGCACTGAAGCTTTCTTT
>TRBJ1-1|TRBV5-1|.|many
CASSGTEYTEAFF
TGCGCCAGCAGCGGGACGGAATACACTGAAGCTTTCTTT
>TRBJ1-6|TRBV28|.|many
CASSLGRRDSPLHF
TGTGCCAGCAGTTTAGGACGGAGAGATTCACCCCTCCACTTT
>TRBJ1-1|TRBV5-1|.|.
CASSLAGQTNTEAFF
TGCGCCAGCAGCTTGGCCGGACAGACGAACACTGAAGCTTTCTTT
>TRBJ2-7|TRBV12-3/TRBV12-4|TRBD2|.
CASRGERGQGGYEQYF
TGTGCCAGCAGGGGGGAGCGGGGGCAGGGTGGCTACGAGCAGTACTTC
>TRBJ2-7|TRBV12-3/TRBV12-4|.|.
CASSLQGRPREQYF
TGTGCCAGCAGTTTGCAAGGCCGCCCTCGCGAGCAGTACTTC
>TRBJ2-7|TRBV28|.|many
CASSELVGAHEQYF
TGTGCCAGCAGTGAGTTGGTAGGGGCCCACGAGCAGTACTTC
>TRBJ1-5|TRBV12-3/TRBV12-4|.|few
CASSEQGYNQPQHF
TGTGCCAGCAGCGAACAGGGCTACAATCAGCCCCAGCATTTT
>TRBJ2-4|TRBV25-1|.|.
CASSAPRNEDIQYF
TGTGCCAGCAGTGCTCCGAGGAATGAGGACATTCAGTACTTC
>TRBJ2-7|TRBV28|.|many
CASSLTRVVEQYF
TGTGCCAGCAGCTTGACCCGAGTAGTCGAGCAGTACTTC
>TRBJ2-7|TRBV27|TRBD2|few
CASSLSYVGLEPYF
TGTGCCAGCAGTTTATCGTACGTGGGACTAGAGCCGTACTTC
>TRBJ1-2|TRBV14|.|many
CASSPPGVPNRFTNYGYTF
TGTGCCAGCAGCCCCCCAGGAGTACCAAACAGGTTTACTAACTATGGCTACACCTTC
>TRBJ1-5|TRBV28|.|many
CASRSRDLNQPQHF
TGTGCCAGCCGATCCCGGGACCTTAATCAGCCCCAGCATTTT